This T cell receptor beta chain is drawn from a study of blood T cell repertoires in COVID-19. CDR3 length: 14 amino acids. Germline lookup yields CDR1 SEHNR and CDR2 FQNEAQ (reference sequence). V lost 6 bases, J lost 7 bases, and 7 bases stayed unmatched. Original analysis: Estimated nucleated cell counts came from reference gene primer amplification. Produced via immunoSEQ multiplex PCR; TCRdb's table is partial and in-frame only. V, J and clone size derive from that table, while D and trimming were established from the DNA sequence. This table holds under 300,000 clones, roughly 89% found once. V and J are TRBV7-9 and TRBJ2-2; 8 bases match TRBD2. The sequence was obtained from a woman aged 40 to 50 who had recovered from COVID-19. Input material: peripheral blood. CDR3 DNA sequence: TGTGCCAGCAGTAGTAGCGGGAATAACGGGGAGCTGTTTTTT. Its translation is CASSSSGNNGELFF. The whole variable domain, filled in from reference TRBV7-9 and TRBJ2-2, reads DTGVSQNPRHKITKRGQNVTFRCDPISEHNRLYWYRQTLGQGPEFLTYFQNEAQLEKSRLLSDRFSAERPKGSFSTLEIQRTEQGDSAMYLCASSSSGNNGELFFGEGSRLTVL.